One sample yielded the 14 T cell receptor beta chains listed below, sequenced in a study of T cell responses to AZD1222 COVID-19 vaccine. Method: immunoSEQ multiplex PCR; TCRdb's copy keeps in-frame clones and lacks some. This sample has 85,000 to 110,000 clones, with around 90% found just once. The source was peripheral blood, collected on day 0 of AZD1222 vaccination. Receptors were obtained from an adult in good health.

CDR3 loop: CASSLARDRFQPQHF. As DNA, the CDR3 is TGTGCCAGCAGCTTGGCAAGGGACAGATTTCAGCCCCAGCATTTT. The chain is built from TRBV5-6 and TRBJ1-5; 7 nucleotides agree with TRBD1. Germline V gene sequence: CDR1 SGHDT, CDR2 YYEEEE. V gave up 0 bases and J gave up 6 bases; unmatched junction bases: 6. This CDR3 comprises 15 residues. The variable domain in full, with the rest retrieved from reference TRBV5-6 and TRBJ1-5, is DAGVTQSPTHLIKTRGQQVTLRCSPKSGHDTVSWYQQALGQGPQFIFQYYEEEERQRGNFPDRFSGHQFPNYSSELNVNALLLGDSALYLCASSLARDRFQPQHFGDGTRLSIL.

The chain joins TRBV10-2 to TRBJ1-2; 7 bases align to TRBD1. The CDR3 spans 15 residues. Germline loops: CDR1 WSHSY, CDR2 SAAADI. With V trimmed by 0 bases and J by 8 bases, 9 bases remained unmatched. This chain's CDR3 is CASSESGTAKWGYTF. DNA of the CDR3: TGCGCCAGCAGTGAGTCCGGGACAGCGAAGTGGGGCTACACCTTC.

The V gene is TRBV4-2, the J gene TRBJ2-2, with unresolved D. Germline lookup yields CDR1 LGHNA and CDR2 YNFKEQ. The CDR3 is made up of 14 amino acids. Between the trimmed V and J ends, which lost 0 bases and 4 bases, there was a span of 6 bases. The CDR3 nucleotides are TGTGCCAGCAGCCAAGAGCTTCGCACCGGGGAGCTGTTTTTT. Translated, it gives CASSQELRTGELFF.

The rearrangement links TRBV18 to TRBJ1-1; possible D gene TRBD1, 6 bases. V lost 4 bases, J lost 0 bases, and 12 bases lay in between. The germline V gene encodes CDR1 KGHSH and CDR2 LQKENI. The CDR3 covers 15 residues. The CDR3 DNA reads as TGTGCCAGCTCACGGGGGGGGCGCGTGAACACTGAAGCTTTCTTT. It specifies CASSRGGRVNTEAFF.

The chain carries TRBV5-1 and TRBJ2-7; 15 bases agree with TRBD2. Germline values: CDR1 SGHRS, CDR2 YFSETQ. The CDR3 runs to 17 residues. The J segment lost 0 bases and the V segment lost 3 bases, leaving 4 bases of the junction unmatched. CDR3 loop: CASSSRTSGGASYEQYF. The CDR3 DNA follows: TGCGCCAGCAGCTCCCGGACTAGCGGGGGGGCCTCCTACGAGCAGTACTTC. Combining the CDR3 with reference TRBV5-1 and TRBJ2-7 gives the whole variable domain KAGVTQTPRYLIKTRGQQVTLSCSPISGHRSVSWYQQTPGQGLQFLFEYFSETQRNKGNFPGRFSGRQFSNSRSEMNVSTLELGDSALYLCASSSRTSGGASYEQYFGPGTRLTVT.

This chain links TRBV11-2 with TRBJ2-5; tentatively, D is TRBD2 (5 bases). CDR3 length: 15 amino acids. The V end was cut by 5 bases, the J end by 1 base, with 14 bases between. CDR1 and CDR2 (germline): SGHAT, FQNNGV. DNA for the CDR3: TGTGCCAGCAGCCGCTCAACGGGGATCCAAGAGACCCAGTACTTC. Protein: CASSRSTGIQETQYF.

The CDR3 is CASSHSGLADKYNEQFF. As DNA, the CDR3 is TGCGCCAGCAGCCACTCGGGACTAGCGGATAAATACAATGAGCAGTTCTTC. The chain has TRBV4-1 and TRBJ2-1, with TRBD2 matching 11 bases. Germline assignment: CDR1 MGHRA and CDR2 YSYEKL. The CDR3 has 17 amino acids. The V gene end was trimmed by 3 bases and the J gene end by 4 bases; junction bases not matched to a gene: 8.

This clone was seen once. The chain employs TRBV7-8 and TRBJ1-3, with TRBD1 identical over 7 bases. The V gene end was trimmed by 2 bases and the J gene end by 4 bases; junction bases not matched to a gene: 2. The CDR3 is 14 amino acids. The V gene's germline CDR1 is SGHVS and CDR2 FQNEAQ. This chain's CDR3 is CASSLQGDGNTIYF. The CDR3 DNA reads TGTGCCAGCAGCTTACAGGGGGACGGAAACACCATATATTTT.

DNA for the CDR3: TGTGCCAGCAGCGGAGGGGGGGGCGGTTTTCAGCAGTTCTTC. Protein sequence: CASSGGGGGFQQFF. The V gene is TRBV5-8, the J gene TRBJ2-1; the D gene is possibly TRBD2 (7 bases). Germline CDR1 and CDR2: SGHTS and YDEGEE. CDR3 size: 14 residues. Trimming took off 4 bases at V and 11 bases at J, with 19 bases between the two ends.

This clone was observed a few times. V gene TRBV6-5 combines with J gene TRBJ2-1, with a tentative D call TRBD1 (5 bases). The CDR3 covers 15 residues. Trimming stripped 10 bases from V and 8 bases from J, with 24 bases between. Germline lookup yields CDR1 MNHEY and CDR2 SVGAGI. The CDR3 here is CAISRSRAPGDEQFF. CDR3 sequence (DNA): TGTGCCATTTCGAGGAGCAGGGCCCCTGGAGATGAGCAGTTCTTC.

This clone was observed a single time. The V and J genes are TRBV7-2 and TRBJ2-7; 9 positions match TRBD2. CDR1 is SGHTA, CDR2 FQGNSA, per germline. The CDR3 spans 15 residues. The V gene end was trimmed by 1 base and the J gene end by 3 bases; junction bases not matched to a gene: 4. CDR3 bases: TGTGCCAGCAGCTTAGGGGCGGGGGGGCACTACGAGCAGTACTTC. Translation: CASSLGAGGHYEQYF.

The chain recombines TRBV5-3 with TRBJ1-1; D not certain. TRBV5-3 is noted as an ORF with a role that remains uncertain. V was trimmed by 2 bases and J by 0 bases, leaving 8 bases between them. This CDR3 has 14 amino acids. The chain's CDR3 is CARSFTGMNTEAFF. DNA for the CDR3: TGTGCCAGAAGCTTTACGGGGATGAACACTGAAGCTTTCTTT.

The V call is TRBV7-3, the J call TRBJ2-6, with D possibly matching TRBD2 (5 bases). The CDR3 contains 15 residues. CDR1 is SGHTA, CDR2 FQGTGA, per germline. The germline V and J ends were trimmed by 3 bases and 4 bases, with 10 bases remaining between them. CDR3 DNA: TGTGCCAGCAGCTTTTCCGGGGTAGGGGCCAACGTCCTGACTTTC. This sequence encodes CASSFSGVGANVLTF.

The chain uses TRBV7-2 and TRBJ2-7, with 11 bases fitting TRBD2. The germline CDR1 and CDR2 sequences are SGHTA and FQGNSA. V lost 1 base to trimming and J lost 2 bases; unmatched junction nucleotides: 10. The CDR3 runs 18 residues. In DNA form, the CDR3 reads TGTGCCAGCAGCTTAGATGGGCTAGCGGGGGGACCACCCTACGAGCAGTACTTC. Translating it yields CASSLDGLAGGPPYEQYF.